A selection of T cell receptor beta chains follows, all from one sample in a study of cytomegalovirus exposure and HLA in healthy donors. Repertoires were generated with immunoSEQ multiplex PCR, while TCRdb's copy carries only in-frame clones and drops some. Seen here are approximately 150,000 clones, more than 65% observed once, and the top ten hold 1.5% to 2%. The source material was PBMCs. All receptors come from a woman aged 25 to 45 in good health and CMV-seronegative. Both conserved end residues are trimmed from each CDR3. Each record gives: clone size, D gene, J gene, V gene, CDR3 protein. The D gene is left open where the match is weak. Expanded clones are given a class, and other clones once, few, many or no size at all.

>.|TRBD2|TRBJ2-1|TRBV4-2
ASSQDKIGGNEQF
>few|.|TRBJ1-3|TRBV15
ATSLGNTIY
>.|TRBD1|TRBJ2-7|TRBV5-1
ASSLAQGAPREQY
>.|.|TRBJ1-6|TRBV7-9
ASSPRQGGTYNSPLH
>once|TRBD2|TRBJ2-7|TRBV5-4
ASSLLAGAHEQY
>.|TRBD2|TRBJ2-2|TRBV30
ARREGMSPGELF
>.|.|TRBJ1-2|TRBV30
AWSPDSFNYGYT
>.|.|TRBJ1-5|TRBV10-3
AISESIAAGGEPQH
>.|TRBD2|TRBJ2-1|TRBV9
ASSVAASGTYNEQF
>few|.|TRBJ2-4|TRBV28
ASSSRGINIQY
>.|TRBD2|TRBJ2-1|TRBV5-6
ASSSFQSGGSYNEQF
>.|.|TRBJ1-2|TRBV7-9
ASSLASRANYGYT
>.|TRBD1|TRBJ1-5|TRBV7-3
ASSLTGSQPQH
>.|.|TRBJ1-2|TRBV5-1
ASTRTTGNYGYT
>.|.|TRBJ1-2|TRBV18
ASSLEGRNRGYT
>.|TRBD1|TRBJ1-5|TRBV27
ASSLSWTGINQPQH
>once|.|TRBJ2-7|TRBV7-2
ASSLHGTYSYEQY
>few|TRBD1|TRBJ1-3|TRBV27
ASSLSTGGSGNTIY
>.|TRBD2|TRBJ2-5|TRBV18
ASSSTSGQETQY
>.|.|TRBJ1-1|TRBV28
ASSNLLPSTEAF
>few|.|TRBJ1-2|TRBV7-9
SSSEQGYGYT
>few|.|TRBJ1-6|TRBV11-2
ASSFRQDSPLH
>.|.|TRBJ1-1|TRBV29-1
SVPRDSNTEAF
>.|.|TRBJ1-5|TRBV7-9
ASSLAQGGQPQH
>.|.|TRBJ1-1|TRBV18
ASSLAMGNTEAF
>.|.|TRBJ2-1|TRBV6-7
ASTLLPNNEQF
>.|.|TRBJ2-5|TRBV9
ASSVDGRTVAETQY
>.|TRBD2|TRBJ2-5|TRBV10-3
AIRASGVQETQY
>.|TRBD1|TRBJ1-2|TRBV28
ASSFRMTGHGYP
>.|.|TRBJ1-3|TRBV7-2
ASSLLRGGNTIY
>.|.|TRBJ1-1|TRBV18
ASSPLPRGGTEAF
>.|.|TRBJ2-1|TRBV19
ASSTRTRTPNEQF
>.|TRBD1|TRBJ1-6|TRBV27
ASSLSGTGPGWVSPLH
>.|TRBD2|TRBJ2-5|TRBV5-1
ASSSRPSGVRQETQY
>few|.|TRBJ2-2|TRBV19
ASSIVTRGTGELF
>.|.|TRBJ1-1|TRBV5-1
ASSLDRMNTEAF
>.|.|TRBJ1-2|TRBV29-1
SVVQGFGGYP
>few|TRBD1|TRBJ2-5|TRBV19
ASSPDREETQY
>.|TRBD1|TRBJ2-5|TRBV29-1
SVEDDPGGAETQY
>.|TRBD1|TRBJ1-1|TRBV18
ASSGTEQRWVF
>.|.|TRBJ2-1|TRBV9
ASSEGQPREQF
>.|TRBD1|TRBJ1-2|TRBV7-9
ASSLGTGVAGYT
>.|.|TRBJ1-2|TRBV2
ASSGQGLNYGYT